The clone carrying this T cell receptor beta chain appeared a few times. The data derive from a study of blood T cell repertoires in COVID-19. Germline V gives CDR1 GTSNPN, CDR2 SVGIG (reference sequence). V shed 1 base and J 3 bases; nucleotides not matched to a gene: 5. This CDR3 is built from 16 residues. Only in-frame clones appear in the TCRdb table, and some are missing; sequencing was by immunoSEQ multiplex PCR. Altogether about 140,000 clones are present, 76% being singletons, with the ten largest covering roughly 4.7%. This sequence originates from a woman at least 80 years old with active or convalescent COVID-19. The sequencing sample was made of peripheral blood. The genes are TRBV30 and TRBJ1-6; 8 nucleotides align to TRBD1. Written as DNA, the CDR3 is TGTGCCTGGAGTGGACAGGGGTCGGTCTATAATTCACCCCTCCACTTT. It translates to CAWSGQGSVYNSPLHF. Looking up the rest from reference TRBV30 and TRBJ1-6 gives the full variable domain: SQTIHQWPATLVQPVGSPLSLECTVEGTSNPNLYWYRQAAGRGLQLLFYSVGIGQISSEVPQNLSASRPQDRQFILSSKKLLLSDSGFYLCAWSGQGSVYNSPLHFGNGTRLTVT.